One sample yielded the 3 T cell receptor beta chains listed below, sequenced in a study of T cell responses to AZD1222 COVID-19 vaccine. Using immunoSEQ multiplex PCR, the repertoire was profiled, and TCRdb retains in-frame clones only, with some absent. The table lists 150,000 to 200,000 clones, about 92% of them singletons, with 1% to 1.5% in the top ten. Specimen: peripheral blood, collected 28 days after the second AZD1222 dose. The source is an adult who received the AZD1222 COVID-19 vaccine.

There are a few counts of this clone. The chain uses TRBV5-1 and TRBJ2-1, with D unclear. Trimming removed 4 bases at V and 0 bases at J, with 11 bases between. The V gene's germline CDR1 is SGHRS and CDR2 YFSETQ. The CDR3 length is 15 residues. The CDR3, as DNA: TGCGCCAGCAGCCCTCGGTTGAGCTCCTACAATGAGCAGTTCTTC. Its translation is CASSPRLSSYNEQFF.

CDR3 loop: CASSMVLSYGYTF. The DNA for the CDR3 is TGTGCCAGTAGTATGGTGCTGAGCTATGGCTACACCTTC. The chain employs TRBV19 and TRBJ1-2; D remains ambiguous. Germline V gene lookup returns CDR1 LNHDA and CDR2 SQIVND (reference sequence). The CDR3 length is 13 residues. Trimming removed 3 bases from V and 4 bases from J, with 9 bases in between. Filled out from reference TRBV19 and TRBJ1-2, the complete variable domain reads DGGITQSPKYLFRKEGQNVTLSCEQNLNHDAMYWYRQDPGQGLRLIYYSQIVNDFQKGDIAEGYSVSREKKESFPLTVTSAQKNPTAFYLCASSMVLSYGYTFGSGTRLTVV.

In this sample, this clone turned up a few times. J is TRBJ2-2 and V is TRBV5-4, with D perhaps TRBD1 (5 bases). The CDR3 spans 16 residues. Germline V gives CDR1 SGHNT, CDR2 YYREEE (reference sequence). V shed 0 bases and J shed 0 bases, with 9 bases lying between them. The CDR3 here is CASSLETASNTGELFF. The CDR3, as DNA: TGTGCCAGCAGCTTGGAGACAGCCTCGAACACCGGGGAGCTGTTTTTT.